This T cell receptor beta chain was recovered during a study of Japanese encephalitis immunity and Zika vaccine responses (dated by TCRdb to 2020 to 2022). Describing the broader study: Three 5.0 ug doses of alum-adjuvanted ZPIV were administered to included participants at weeks 0, 4 and 28. TCR repertoires from a few flavivirus-naive individuals were additionally analyzed at weeks 2, 6 and 52 after the start of ZPIV vaccination. One dose of YFV vaccine (YF-VAX) was administered before ZPIV to about 12 participants, and roughly 10 participants were flavivirus-naive. ZIKV peptides were 15-mers overlapping by 11 residues, selected for NetMHCpan/NetMHCII-predicted epitopes with affinity below 50 nM. For stimulation, either ZIKV structural-protein peptide pools divided into flavivirus-conserved and non-conserved sets were used, or JEV or YFV peptides matching the pre-vaccination. The study tested whether prior Japanese encephalitis virus (JEV) or yellow fever virus (YFV) vaccination shaped CD4 T cell responses to the Zika vaccine. A two-dose regimen of JEV vaccine (IXIARO), with doses given 28 days apart, was administered to around twelve participants two to three months before the first ZPIV dose. For TCR sequencing, over five representative participants were selected from each pre-vaccination group, and samples were taken at week 0 (after pre-vaccination, before ZPIV) and at week 52. Paper-wide results and their limitations: Compared with YFV-pre-vaccinated donors, JEV-pre-vaccinated donors had higher repertoire similarity across time-points and stimulations, indicating that more clonotypes were common to ZIKV and JEV stimulation. Because there were not enough samples, the peptide pools could not be deconvoluted, which meant the specific peptides behind the cross-reactive responses went unidentified. The analysis was restricted to a subset of trial participants with three doses and adequate samples, and the entire vaccinated cohort was not analyzed. Only a few individuals showed CD8 T cell responses to ZIKV peptide pools, and those responses were very low in magnitude. The samples grouped by participant and showed no similarity across individuals, which suggests that no public TCRs were detected. After ZPIV, repertoire richness of CD4 T cells responding to conserved ZIKV epitopes significantly decreased in JEV-pre-vaccinated donors.

After labeling with CellTrace CFSE, PBMCs were cultured for about 6 days in RPMI containing approximately 7.4% human serum along with peptide pools, each at about 1 ug/mL. On a BD FACSAria, proliferating CD4 T cells were sorted without fixation as live CD56-CD19-CD16-CD3+CD4+ CFSE-low cells. The enrolled adults were healthy, and microneutralization screening showed them to be seronegative for ZIKV, JEV, YFV, DENV and WNV. The samples were drawn from a phase 1 trial of an alum-adjuvanted Zika purified-inactivated virus (ZPIV) vaccine that was randomized, double-blinded and placebo-controlled. Peripheral blood mononuclear cells were isolated by standard procedure and were kept frozen in liquid nitrogen until use. Libraries were prepared through 5' RACE. Before sequencing, the TCRbeta libraries were pooled in amounts proportional to the number of cells sorted for each library. Total RNA was extracted from sorted cells with RNAzol RT, and cDNA was synthesized with an oligo(dT) primer and a template-switching oligo. The TCRbeta V-CDR3-J region was amplified by PCR between a SMARTer oligo primer and a TCRbeta constant-region primer using Kapa HiFi. A second PCR added Illumina adaptors and sample-specific index barcodes, with HighPrep bead cleanup and Bioanalyzer confirmation of a roughly 650 bp band. Libraries were sequenced on an Illumina MiSeq with 2x151 bp paired-end reads. Regarding the original processing steps: An in-house Java program demultiplexed the reads, while MiXCR assigned TCRbeta annotations and counted clonotypes. Repertoire overlap was assessed with Morisita-Horn indices from the R package vegan, and UPGMA clustering and Circos plots of recurring clonotypes were generated. Shannon diversity and richness were normalized to the highest possible value given the input cell numbers, yielding values from 0 to 1. CDR3beta sequences were aligned using MUSCLE, distances were calculated using SeqinR, and multidimensional scaling was plotted in R. Through fastp at Q25 and MiXCR, TCRdb rebuilt clones from the public reads, retaining in-frame beta chains. Identical CDR3 proteins give one entry, which carries the most common genes and DNA. It is TCRdb's table, rather than the study itself, that gives the V and J calls and clone size. A total of some 190 distinct CDR3 sequences appear in this sample, around 9.2% of them only once. The ten top clones hold 40% to 55% of the sample.

V gives up 0 bases and J gives up 2 bases, and the segment between their germline ends measures 17 bases. From cysteine to phenylalanine, the CDR3 is 17 amino acids long. This entry keeps only the CDR3 DNA: 51 bases, framed from base 1. Based on the germline V gene, the CDR1 and CDR2 sequences are SGHDT and YYEEEE. This clonotype is assessed as large (0.1 to 1%). One base away there is no much larger clone; base qualities are not given. The receptor was isolated from an adult woman who received an inactivated Zika virus vaccine. The source material was antigen-activated CD4+ T cells from blood, cultured, sampled during a Zika inactivated vaccine study. Recombination linked TRBV5-6 to TRBJ2-5; confidence is insufficient to name the D gene. The bases read TGTGCCAGCAGCTTGGCAAGGATGTTGGGAATACAAGAGACCCAGTACTTC. It encodes CASSLARMLGIQETQYF.